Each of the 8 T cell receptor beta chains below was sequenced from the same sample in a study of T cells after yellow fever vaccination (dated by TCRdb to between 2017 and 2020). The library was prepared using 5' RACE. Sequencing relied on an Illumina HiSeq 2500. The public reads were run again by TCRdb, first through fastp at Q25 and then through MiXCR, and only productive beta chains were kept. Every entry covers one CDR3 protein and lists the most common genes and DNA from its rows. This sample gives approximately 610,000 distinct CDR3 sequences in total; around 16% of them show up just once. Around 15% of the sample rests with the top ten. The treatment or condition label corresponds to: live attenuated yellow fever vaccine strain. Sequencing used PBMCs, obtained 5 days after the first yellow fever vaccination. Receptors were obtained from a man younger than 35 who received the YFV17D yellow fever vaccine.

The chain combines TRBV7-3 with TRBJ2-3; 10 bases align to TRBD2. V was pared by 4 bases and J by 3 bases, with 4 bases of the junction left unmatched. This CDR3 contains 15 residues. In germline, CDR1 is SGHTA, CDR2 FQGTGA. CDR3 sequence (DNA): TGTGCCAGCAGCTCTAGCGGGGGTCTTACAGATACGCAGTATTTT. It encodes CASSSSGGLTDTQYF. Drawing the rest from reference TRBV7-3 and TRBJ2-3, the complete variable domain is GAGVSQTPSNKVTEKGKYVELRCDPISGHTALYWYRQSLGQGPEFLIYFQGTGAADDSGLPNDRFFAVRPEGSVSTLKIQRTERGDSAVYLCASSSSGGLTDTQYFGPGTRLTVL.

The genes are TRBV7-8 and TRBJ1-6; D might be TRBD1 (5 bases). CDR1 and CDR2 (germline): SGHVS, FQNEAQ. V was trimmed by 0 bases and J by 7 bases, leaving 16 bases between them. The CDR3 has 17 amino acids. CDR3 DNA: TGTGCCAGCAGCTTAGCCCAACCGGGGGGTTGGAATTCACCCCTCCACTTT. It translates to CASSLAQPGGWNSPLHF.

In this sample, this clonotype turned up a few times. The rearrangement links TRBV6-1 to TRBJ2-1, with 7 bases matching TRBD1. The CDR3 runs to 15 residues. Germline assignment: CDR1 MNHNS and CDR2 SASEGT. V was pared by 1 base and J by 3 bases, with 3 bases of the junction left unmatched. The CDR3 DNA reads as TGTGCCAGCAGTGAAGAGTCAGGGGGCTACAATGAGCAGTTCTTC. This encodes CASSEESGGYNEQFF.

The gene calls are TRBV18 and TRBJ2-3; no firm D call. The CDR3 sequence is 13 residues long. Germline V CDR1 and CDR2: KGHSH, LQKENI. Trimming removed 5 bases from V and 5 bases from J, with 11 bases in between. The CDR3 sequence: CASSFGRQDTQYF. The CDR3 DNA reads TGTGCCAGCTCATTCGGGCGCCAAGATACGCAGTATTTT.

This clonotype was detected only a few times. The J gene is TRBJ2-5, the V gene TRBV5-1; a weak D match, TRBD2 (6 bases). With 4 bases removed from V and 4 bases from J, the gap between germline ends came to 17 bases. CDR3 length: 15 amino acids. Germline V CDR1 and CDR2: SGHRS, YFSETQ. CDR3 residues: CASSPRLVGLETQYF. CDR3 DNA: TGCGCCAGCAGCCCAAGACTAGTAGGATTAGAGACCCAGTACTTC.

As DNA, the CDR3 is TGTGCCAGCAGCACCGCGGCGGACATGAACACTGAAGCTTTCTTT. Its translation is CASSTAADMNTEAFF. V gene TRBV9 combines with J gene TRBJ1-1, with D possibly matching TRBD1 (5 bases). This CDR3 spans 15 amino acids. The V end was cut by 4 bases, the J end by 0 bases, with 13 bases between. The germline gives CDR1 SGDLS, CDR2 YYNGEE. The variable domain in full, with the rest retrieved from reference TRBV9 and TRBJ1-1, is DSGVTQTPKHLITATGQRVTLRCSPRSGDLSVYWYQQSLDQGLQFLIQYYNGEERAKGNILERFSAQQFPDLHSELNLSSLELGDSALYFCASSTAADMNTEAFFGQGTRLTVV.

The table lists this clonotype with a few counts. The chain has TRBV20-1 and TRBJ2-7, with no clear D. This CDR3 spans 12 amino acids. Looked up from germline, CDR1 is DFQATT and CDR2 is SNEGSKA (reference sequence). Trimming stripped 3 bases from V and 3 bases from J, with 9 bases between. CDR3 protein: CSASPKSYEQYV. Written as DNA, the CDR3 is TGCAGTGCTAGTCCGAAGAGCTACGAGCAGTACGTC.

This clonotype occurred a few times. CDR3 in amino acids: CASRIAGSAKNIQYF. CDR3 bases: TGTGCCAGCAGGATAGCAGGTTCGGCCAAAAACATTCAGTACTTC. The chain couples TRBV12-3 or TRBV12-4 to TRBJ2-4; D ambiguous. Trimming shortened V by 6 bases and J by 1 base, and 13 bases separated the two germline ends. The CDR3 contains 15 residues.